These 19 T cell receptor beta chains share one sample of origin, sequenced in a study of blood T cells in healthy people across ages (dated by TCRdb to between 2015 and 2016). Library prep was done by 5' RACE. Sequencing was carried out with an Illumina HiSeq 2500. The second PCR ran for about 6 to 12 cycles and used a J-beta primer mix along with a sample-barcoded 5' primer. The public reads were quality trimmed at Q25 with fastp and then assembled into clones with MiXCR by TCRdb, keeping productive beta chains. Entries that share a CDR3 protein sequence are merged under the most common genes and DNA. The sample yields roughly 1,500,000 distinct CDR3 sequences; 34% were counted once. The ten largest account for approximately 10% of the sample. Sequences were obtained from blood. The receptors originated from a woman in her twenties or thirties in good health.

This clonotype showed up many times. V usage is TRBV27 and J usage is TRBJ2-1, with 7 bases fitting TRBD2. In germline, CDR1 is MNHEY, CDR2 SMNVEV (reference sequence). J was trimmed by 7 bases and V by 3 bases; bases with no gene match: 15. The CDR3 has 17 amino acids. CDR3 loop: CASSFLGGGLGGNEQFF. The CDR3 DNA follows: TGTGCCAGCAGTTTTTTGGGGGGAGGACTAGGAGGAAATGAGCAGTTCTTC.

On this clonotype itself: The final CDR3 position lacks the conserved phenylalanine or tryptophan, pointing to a likely read error. The DNA is omitted, as the CDR3 cannot be located on it reliably, and the CDR3 follows TCRdb's listing. The V call is TRBV20-1, the J call TRBJ1-2. Germline CDR1 reads DFQATT; CDR2 reads SNEGSKA (reference sequence). 13 amino acids form the CDR3, both terminal residues included. CDR3 amino acids: CSALGSGNYGYTC.

There are a few counts of this clonotype. The genes are TRBV20-1 and TRBJ2-5, with a weak D call TRBD2 (6 bases). The better agreement between TRBJ2-7 and the DNA end casts doubt on the J call. The germline V gene encodes CDR1 DFQATT and CDR2 SNEGSKA (reference sequence). This CDR3 comprises 11 residues. This CDR3 reads CSASQLAEQYF. The CDR3 region has the DNA TGCAGTGCTAGTCAACTAGCCGAGCAGTACTTC.

The rearrangement uses TRBV14 and TRBJ2-3; TRBD2 might be the D (6 bases). Germline CDR1 and CDR2: SGHDN and FVKESK. Trimming pared 4 bases from V and 3 bases from J, leaving 17 bases between. CDR3 length: 16 amino acids. This CDR3 is CASSPVRSGRTDTQYF. CDR3 in DNA: TGTGCCAGCAGCCCAGTGAGGAGCGGGCGGACAGATACGCAGTATTTT.

With regard to this clonotype: The junction does not match germline at one end; this may be a read error. This rearrangement joins TRBV30 to TRBJ1-2; D gene uncertain. The CDR3 has 14 amino acids. Germline V lookup: CDR1 GTSNPN, CDR2 SVGIG (reference sequence). In DNA form, the CDR3 reads TGTGCCTGGAGCGGCAGTCACTCCACTTATGACTACACCTTC. It translates to CAWSGSHSTYDYTF.

J is TRBJ2-5 and V is TRBV4-1; 8 bases are shared with TRBD1. Per germline, CDR1 MGHRA and CDR2 YSYEKL. This CDR3 is built from 14 residues. V lost 0 bases, J lost 5 bases, and 2 bases stayed unmatched. In DNA, the CDR3 is TGCGCCAGCAGCCAAGACAGGGGGCATGAGACCCAGTACTTC. It is translated as CASSQDRGHETQYF.

This clonotype was observed a handful of times. This rearrangement joins TRBV3-1 to TRBJ2-1; possibly TRBD1 or TRBD2 for D (5 bases each). The germline V gene has CDR1 LGHDT and CDR2 YNNKEL (reference sequence). V was trimmed by 5 bases and J by 2 bases, leaving 13 bases between them. There are 15 residues in the CDR3. The CDR3 sequence is CASSDGTATYNEQFF. CDR3 sequence (DNA): TGTGCCAGCAGCGACGGGACGGCGACCTACAATGAGCAGTTCTTC.

This clonotype was detected only a few times. The J gene is TRBJ2-7, the V gene TRBV10-3, with 7 positions matching TRBD1. The V gene's germline CDR1 is ENHRY and CDR2 SYGVKD. The CDR3 has 13 amino acids. The ends lost 10 bases at V and 0 bases at J; junction bases unmatched: 6. In nucleotides, the CDR3 is TGTGCCACCGGGACAGAGAGCTCCTACGAGCAGTACTTC. The encoded protein is CATGTESSYEQYF.

This clonotype was seen a handful of times. This rearrangement joins TRBV7-8 to TRBJ2-3, with TRBD1 matching 9 bases. J gave up 5 bases and V 3 bases, and 6 bases lay outside the gene matches. The CDR3 consists of 15 residues. Germline CDR1 SGHVS, CDR2 FQNEAQ. CDR3 amino acids: CASSFRTGDQDTQYF. The CDR3 DNA follows: TGTGCCAGCAGCTTCAGGACAGGGGACCAAGATACGCAGTATTTT.

V gene TRBV12-3 or TRBV12-4 combines with J gene TRBJ1-2; a weak D match, TRBD1 (6 bases). This CDR3 comprises 14 residues. The V gene lost 2 bases and the J gene lost 9 bases, with 16 bases spanning the gap. CDR3 nucleotide sequence: TGTGCCAGCAGTTTATTCTCAGGGGCCGGAAGCTACACCTTC. Its translation: CASSLFSGAGSYTF.

Here the CDR3 reads CASSWERENTGELFF. CDR3 coding DNA: TGTGCCAGCAGCTGGGAGAGGGAGAACACCGGGGAGCTGTTTTTT. The chain links TRBV3-1 to TRBJ2-2, with D tentatively TRBD2 (5 bases). The CDR3 extends over 15 amino acids. Germline V CDR1 and CDR2: LGHDT, YNNKEL (reference sequence). V was cut by 5 bases and J by 1 base, with 11 bases left in between.

The chain links TRBV5-1 to TRBJ1-1, with D possibly matching TRBD1 (5 bases). The germline V gene encodes CDR1 SGHRS and CDR2 YFSETQ. Trimming took off 3 bases at V and 4 bases at J, with 19 bases between the two ends. This CDR3 has 16 amino acids. The CDR3 DNA reads TGCGCCAGCAGCTCTGGTTCGGCAGGGATAATCACTGAAGCTTTCTTT. It encodes CASSSGSAGIITEAFF.

A few counts support this clonotype. V is TRBV20-1 and J is TRBJ2-7; 10 positions match TRBD2. The germline gives CDR1 DFQATT, CDR2 SNEGSKA (reference sequence). J was trimmed by 6 bases and V by 7 bases; bases with no gene match: 9. The CDR3 consists of 13 residues. CDR3 protein: CSDQGRTSGEQYF. The CDR3 DNA reads as TGCAGTGACCAGGGGCGGACTAGCGGCGAGCAGTACTTC.

The sample holds a few counts of this clonotype. A much more abundant neighbour one base away suggests this may be a read error. This chain uses TRBV10-3 with TRBJ2-7, with D perhaps TRBD1 (6 bases). Deletions cut 5 bases from V and 3 bases from J, with 17 bases between. The germline V gene has CDR1 ENHRY and CDR2 SYGVKD. This CDR3 spans 15 amino acids. In nucleotides, the CDR3 is TGTGCCATCAGTCCCGGACAGCAAGCCGTCTACGAGCAGTACTTC. Protein product: CAISPGQQAVYEQYF.

V and J are TRBV2 and TRBJ2-7, with D perhaps given as TRBD1 or TRBD2 (5 bases each). Between the trimmed V and J ends, which lost 4 bases and 9 bases, there was a span of 16 bases. The V gene's germline CDR1 is SNHLY and CDR2 FYNNEI. The CDR3 runs to 13 residues. The CDR3 sequence is CASSVQGPTRQYF. CDR3 coding DNA: TGTGCCAGCAGTGTTCAGGGACCTACGAGGCAGTACTTC.

Comments on this clonotype: At one end the junction does not follow the germline gene, possibly because of a read error. The chain joins TRBV7-2 to TRBJ2-3; the D call may be TRBD1 or TRBD2 (6 bases each). This CDR3 comprises 16 residues. Germline V gene data show CDR1 as SGHTA and CDR2 as FQGNSA. CDR3 nucleotide sequence: TGTGTCAGCAGCCAACCCCGGGGGCGGTGGACAGATACGCAGTATTTT. Translating it yields CVSSQPRGRWTDTQYF.

The chain has TRBV11-2 and TRBJ2-5; 14 nucleotides align to TRBD2. CDR3 length equals 17 residues. V lost 4 bases, J lost 2 bases, and 6 bases stayed unmatched. Germline V gives CDR1 SGHAT, CDR2 FQNNGV. CDR3 nucleotides: TGTGCCAGCAGCTCGCGGACTAGCGGGGGGTATCAAGAGACCCAGTACTTC. Translated: CASSSRTSGGYQETQYF.

This clonotype was seen a handful of times. This rearrangement joins TRBV28 to TRBJ2-4; 8 bases fit TRBD2. Trimming removed 6 bases from V and 4 bases from J; junction bases left unmatched: 5. This CDR3 region has 14 residues. From germline, CDR1 is MDHEN and CDR2 SYDVKM. The CDR3 bases are TGTGCCAGCAGGAGCACTAGCGGAAAAAACATTCAGTACTTC. Protein sequence: CASRSTSGKNIQYF. The variable domain in full, with the rest retrieved from reference TRBV28 and TRBJ2-4, is DVKVTQSSRYLVKRTGEKVFLECVQDMDHENMFWYRQDPGLGLRLIYFSYDVKMKEKGDIPEGYSVSREKKERFSLILESASTNQTSMYLCASRSTSGKNIQYFGAGTRLSVL.

The chain recombines TRBV10-3 with TRBJ1-1; D might be TRBD1 (5 bases). The CDR3 is made up of 14 amino acids. V lost 7 bases and J 1 base, leaving 13 bases between the germline ends. CDR1 and CDR2 from the germline V gene are ENHRY and SYGVKD. The CDR3 nucleotides read TGTGCCATCAAGTCCAGGGAAGAGAACACTGAAGCTTTCTTT. Its protein product is CAIKSREENTEAFF.